One and the same sample provided the 8 T cell receptor beta chains below, sequenced in a study of shared T cell receptors in the human thymus. Using immunoSEQ multiplex PCR, the repertoire was profiled, and TCRdb retains in-frame clones only, with some absent. The data contain approximately 580,000 clones, about 84% of them singletons. The same specimen was also included in a second study, on human thymus T cells.

The sample consisted of thymocytes. These receptors all come from a boy younger than two with a congenital heart defect.

The chain has TRBV5-1 and TRBJ2-3; 13 bases agree with TRBD2. J gave up 0 bases and V 0 bases, and 7 bases lay outside the gene matches. The CDR3 has 19 amino acids. CDR1 and CDR2 from the germline V gene are SGHRS and YFSETQ. CDR3: CASSLGRLAGGTSTDTQYF. The DNA for the CDR3 is TGCGCCAGCAGCTTGGGCCGACTAGCGGGAGGAACTAGCACAGATACGCAGTATTTT.

This sequence joins TRBV2 and TRBJ2-7, with 8 bases lining up with TRBD2. Germline CDR1 SNHLY, CDR2 FYNNEI. The junction had 12 bases not matched to a gene; V was cut back by 3 bases and J by 2 bases. CDR3 length: 17 residues. The CDR3 protein is CASSEDRGREAAYEQYF. For the CDR3, the DNA is TGTGCCAGCAGTGAGGACCGGGGGCGGGAGGCTGCCTACGAGCAGTACTTC.

This chain uses TRBV9 with TRBJ1-1; weak D call: TRBD1 (5 bases). CDR1 SGDLS and CDR2 YYNGEE come from the germline V gene. The CDR3 runs to 15 residues. V dropped 0 bases and J dropped 1 base, with 10 bases sitting between them. CDR3 coding DNA: TGTGCCAGCAGCGTAGTTCGGCAGGGGAACACTGAAGCTTTCTTT. It yields the protein CASSVVRQGNTEAFF.

The chain links TRBV19 to TRBJ1-5, with 7 bases lining up with TRBD1. Trimming cost V 5 bases and J 6 bases; bases outside gene matches: 13. The germline V gene encodes CDR1 LNHDA and CDR2 SQIVND (reference sequence). The CDR3 runs to 16 residues. In DNA form, the CDR3 reads TGTGCCAGTAGTGCAACAGGGGCCCCTTTTTGTCAGCCCCAGCATTTT. It translates to CASSATGAPFCQPQHF.

This clone was counted a few times. The chain couples TRBV19 to TRBJ1-2, with 7 bases identical to TRBD1. Trimming at V came to 2 bases and at J to 6 bases, leaving 9 bases not matched to a gene. This CDR3 spans 15 amino acids. Per the germline V gene, CDR1 is LNHDA and CDR2 is SQIVND (reference sequence). CDR3 in amino acids: CASSIMDRRGNGYTF. CDR3 in DNA: TGTGCCAGTAGTATAATGGACAGGCGGGGAAATGGCTACACCTTC. The full variable domain, with the rest looked up from reference TRBV19 and TRBJ1-2, is DGGITQSPKYLFRKEGQNVTLSCEQNLNHDAMYWYRQDPGQGLRLIYYSQIVNDFQKGDIAEGYSVSREKKESFPLTVTSAQKNPTAFYLCASSIMDRRGNGYTFGSGTRLTVV.

This chain connects TRBV28 to TRBJ2-5; D gene unclear. Trimming pared 2 bases from V and 4 bases from J, leaving 14 bases between. This CDR3 has 15 residues. Germline CDR1 is MDHEN and CDR2 is SYDVKM. As DNA, the CDR3 is TGTGCCAGCAGTTTAGGTGCGGCCCAGATAGAGACCCAGTACTTC. This codes for CASSLGAAQIETQYF.

This rearrangement joins TRBV4-1 to TRBJ2-7; 7 positions agree with TRBD2. This CDR3 has 14 amino acids. J gave up 4 bases and V 0 bases, and 3 bases lay outside the gene matches. CDR1 and CDR2 (germline): MGHRA, YSYEKL. CDR3 residues: CASSQDGGGYEQYF. CDR3 bases: TGCGCCAGCAGCCAAGATGGCGGGGGATACGAGCAGTACTTC.

This clone was recorded only once. A junction boundary mismatches the germline segment, possibly from a read error. The V call is TRBV25-1, the J call TRBJ2-2; TRBD2 agrees at 9 bases. The germline V gene encodes CDR1 MGHDK and CDR2 SYGVNS. The CDR3 is 14 residues long. The CDR3 DNA follows: TGTGCCAGCGGTCATAGCGGGAGCGACGGGGGGCTGTTTTTT. It translates to CASGHSGSDGGLFF.